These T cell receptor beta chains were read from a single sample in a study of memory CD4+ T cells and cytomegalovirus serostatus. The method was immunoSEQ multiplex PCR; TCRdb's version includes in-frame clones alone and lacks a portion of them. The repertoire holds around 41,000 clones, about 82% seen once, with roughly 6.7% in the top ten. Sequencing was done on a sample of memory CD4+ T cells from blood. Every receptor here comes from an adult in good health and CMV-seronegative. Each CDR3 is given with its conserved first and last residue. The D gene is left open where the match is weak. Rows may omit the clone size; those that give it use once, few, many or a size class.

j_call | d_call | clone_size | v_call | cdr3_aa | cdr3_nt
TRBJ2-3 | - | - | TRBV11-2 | CASSFRDSYIDTQYF | TGTGCCAGCAGCTTCCGGGACTCCTACATAGATACGCAGTATTTT
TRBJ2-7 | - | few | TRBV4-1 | CASSQVDLGFSYEQYF | TGCGCCAGCAGCCAAGTGGACCTGGGTTTCTCCTACGAGCAGTACTTC
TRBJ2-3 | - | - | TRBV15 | CATSRRQEGTQYF | TGTGCCACCAGCAGAAGACAGGAAGGTACGCAGTATTTT
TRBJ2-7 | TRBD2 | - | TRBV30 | CAWSTGGLYEQYF | TGTGCCTGGAGCACGGGGGGACTCTACGAGCAGTACTTC
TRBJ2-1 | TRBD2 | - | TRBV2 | CASTPWRESYNEQFF | TGTGCCAGCACGCCCTGGCGGGAGAGCTACAATGAGCAGTTCTTC
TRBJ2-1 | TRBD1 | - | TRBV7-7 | CASSLLGQGANEQFF | TGTGCTAGCAGCTTACTGGGACAGGGTGCCAATGAGCAGTTCTTC
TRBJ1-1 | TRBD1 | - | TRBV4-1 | CASSQTSGGRTEAFF | TGCGCCAGCAGCCAAACCTCAGGGGGCCGGACTGAAGCTTTCTTT
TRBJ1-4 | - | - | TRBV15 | CATKRGGSTNEKLFF | TGTGCCACCAAAAGGGGGGGATCAACTAATGAAAAACTGTTTTTT
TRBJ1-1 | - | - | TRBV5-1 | CASSLVGFEAFF | TGCGCCAGCAGCTTGGTAGGGTTTGAAGCTTTCTTT
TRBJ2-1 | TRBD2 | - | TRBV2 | CASGGLAGDNEQFF | TGTGCCAGCGGGGGACTAGCGGGGGACAATGAGCAGTTCTTC
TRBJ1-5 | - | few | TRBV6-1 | CASSEKGDRPQHF | TGTGCCAGCAGTGAAAAGGGAGATCGGCCCCAGCATTTT
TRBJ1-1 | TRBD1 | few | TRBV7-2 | CASSLGQGDWTFF | TGTGCCAGCAGCTTAGGGCAGGGGGACTGGACTTTCTTT
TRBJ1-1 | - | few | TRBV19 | CASRTDPNTEAFF | TGTGCCAGCCGGACAGACCCGAACACTGAAGCTTTCTTT
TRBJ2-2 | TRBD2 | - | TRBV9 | CASSVGGLAGGVGELFF | TGTGCCAGCAGCGTAGGAGGACTAGCGGGAGGGGTCGGGGAGCTGTTTTTT
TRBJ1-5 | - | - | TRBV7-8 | CASSTDSGYSNQPQHF | TGTGCCAGCAGCACAGACTCAGGATATAGCAATCAGCCCCAGCATTTT
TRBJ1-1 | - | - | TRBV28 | CASSRWNTEAFF | TGTGCCAGCAGCCGATGGAACACTGAAGCTTTCTTT
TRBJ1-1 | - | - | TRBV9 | CASSGPQGAQGTEAFF | TGTGCCAGCAGCGGTCCCCAGGGCGCCCAGGGCACTGAAGCTTTCTTT
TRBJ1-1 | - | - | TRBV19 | CASTLTESVTEAFF | TGTGCCAGTACCCTGACAGAAAGTGTCACTGAAGCTTTCTTT
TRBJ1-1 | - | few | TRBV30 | CAWTRRETGNTEAFF | TGTGCCTGGACTCGACGCGAGACAGGGAACACTGAAGCTTTCTTT
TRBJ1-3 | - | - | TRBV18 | CASSPSRAAGNTIYF | TGTGCCAGCTCACCTTCACGGGCTGCTGGAAACACCATATATTTT
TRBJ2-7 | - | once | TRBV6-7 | CASSWPGEQYF | TGTGCCAGCAGTTGGCCGGGGGAGCAGTACTTC
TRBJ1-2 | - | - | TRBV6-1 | CASSEMLGRDYGYTF | TGTGCCAGCAGTGAAATGCTGGGCCGGGACTATGGCTACACCTTC
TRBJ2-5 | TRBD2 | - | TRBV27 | CASSYGGDQETQYF | TGTGCCAGCAGTTATGGGGGGGACCAAGAGACCCAGTACTTC
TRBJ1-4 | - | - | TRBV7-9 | CASSTVIETNEKLFF | TGTGCCAGCAGTACCGTAATAGAGACTAATGAAAAACTGTTTTTT
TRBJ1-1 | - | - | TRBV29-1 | CSVAVMNTEAFF | TGCAGCGTTGCAGTGATGAACACTGAAGCTTTCTTT
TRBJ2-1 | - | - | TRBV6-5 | CASSYRGDRHNEQFF | TGTGCCAGCAGTTACCGGGGAGACAGGCACAATGAGCAGTTCTTC
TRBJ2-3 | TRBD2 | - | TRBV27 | CASSSTSGRHLSTDTQYF | TGTGCCAGCAGTTCGACTAGCGGGAGGCATCTTAGCACAGATACGCAGTATTTT
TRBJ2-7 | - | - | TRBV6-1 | CASSDTYEQYF | TGTGCCAGCAGTGACACCTACGAGCAGTACTTC
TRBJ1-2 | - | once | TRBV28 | CASSITDSNYGYTF | TGTGCCAGCAGTATCACCGACAGTAACTATGGCTACACCTTC
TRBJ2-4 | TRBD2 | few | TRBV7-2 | CASSLRLAGNKNIQYF | TGTGCCAGCAGCTTACGACTAGCGGGAAATAAAAACATTCAGTACTTC
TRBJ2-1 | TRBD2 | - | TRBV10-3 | CATFPGLAGVNEQFF | TGTGCCACCTTCCCGGGACTAGCGGGAGTCAATGAGCAGTTCTTC
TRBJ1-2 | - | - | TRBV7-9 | CALDVFNGYTF | TGTGCCCTCGACGTGTTCAATGGCTACACCTTC
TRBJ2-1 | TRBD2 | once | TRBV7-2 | CASSQTSLGEQFF | TGTGCCAGCAGCCAGACTAGCCTTGGTGAGCAGTTCTTC
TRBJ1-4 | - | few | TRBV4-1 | CASSQDDRVGNEKLFF | TGCGCCAGCAGCCAAGATGATCGGGTTGGGAATGAAAAACTGTTTTTT
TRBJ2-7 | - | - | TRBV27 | CASSRDLRSSYEQYF | TGTGCCAGCAGTCGGGACCTAAGAAGCTCCTACGAGCAGTACTTC
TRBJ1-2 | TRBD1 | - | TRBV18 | CASSEGQGIYGYTF | TGTGCCAGCTCAGAAGGACAGGGGATCTATGGCTACACCTTC
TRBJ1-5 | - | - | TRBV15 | CATSRDGGGIGQPQHF | TGTGCCACCAGCAGAGATGGTGGGGGCATCGGTCAGCCCCAGCATTTT
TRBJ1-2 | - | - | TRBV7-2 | CASSLVTTGYTF | TGTGCCAGCAGCTTAGTGACAACTGGCTACACCTTC
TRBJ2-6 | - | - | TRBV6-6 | CASTKGGSGANVLTF | TGTGCCAGCACCAAAGGGGGTTCCGGGGCCAACGTCCTGACTTTC
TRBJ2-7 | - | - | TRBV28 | CASSPPFGTQGLEQYF | TGTGCCAGCAGCCCTCCTTTCGGGACGCAAGGTCTCGAGCAGTACTTC
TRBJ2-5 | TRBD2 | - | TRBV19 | CASRTSGETQYF | TGTGCCAGTAGGACTAGCGGAGAGACCCAGTACTTC
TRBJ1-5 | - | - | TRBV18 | CASSPVGGAGQPQHF | TGTGCCAGCTCACCTGTAGGGGGGGCCGGGCAGCCCCAGCATTTT
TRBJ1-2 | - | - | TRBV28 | CASSLWAGGGYTF | TGTGCCAGCAGTTTATGGGCCGGTGGTGGCTACACCTTC
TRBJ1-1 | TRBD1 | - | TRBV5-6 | CASNSGTAASTEAFF | TGTGCCAGCAACTCCGGGACAGCGGCTTCTACCGAAGCTTTCTTT
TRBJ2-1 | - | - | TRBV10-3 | CAISDRGGTYNEQFF | TGTGCCATCAGTGACAGGGGGGGGACCTACAATGAGCAGTTCTTC
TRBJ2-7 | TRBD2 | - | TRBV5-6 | CASSFDGRRPYEQYF | TGTGCCAGCAGCTTCGACGGGAGGAGGCCCTACGAGCAGTACTTC
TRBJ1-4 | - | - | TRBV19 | CASTNDPGEKLFF | TGTGCCAGTACTAACGACCCGGGCGAAAAACTGTTTTTT